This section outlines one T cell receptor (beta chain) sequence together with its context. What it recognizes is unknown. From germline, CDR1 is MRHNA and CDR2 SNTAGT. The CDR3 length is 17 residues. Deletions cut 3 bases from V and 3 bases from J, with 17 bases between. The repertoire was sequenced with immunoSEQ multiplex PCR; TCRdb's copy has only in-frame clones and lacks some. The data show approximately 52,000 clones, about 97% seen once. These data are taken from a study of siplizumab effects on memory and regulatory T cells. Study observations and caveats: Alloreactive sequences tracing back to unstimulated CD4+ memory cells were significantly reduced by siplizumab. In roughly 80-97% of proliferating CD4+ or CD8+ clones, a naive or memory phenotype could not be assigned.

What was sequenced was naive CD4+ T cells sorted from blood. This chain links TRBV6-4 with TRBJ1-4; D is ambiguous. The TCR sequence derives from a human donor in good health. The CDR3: CASSEGPDQLANEKLFF. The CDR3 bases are TGTGCCAGCAGTGAAGGACCAGACCAGTTGGCTAATGAAAAACTGTTTTTT.